These 17 T cell receptor beta chains originate from one sample sequenced in a study of blood T cell repertoires in COVID-19. Measured with immunoSEQ multiplex PCR; TCRdb has only the in-frame clones, and not every one. This sample yields around 140,000 clones, of which more than 70% are seen a single time; roughly 8% belongs to the top ten. Source material: peripheral blood. All receptors derive from a woman in her fifties or sixties with acute or convalescent COVID-19.

About this clone: Other DNA sequences in the same sample also yield this CDR3. The V and J genes are TRBV5-1 and TRBJ1-1, with a possible D match to TRBD1 (6 bases). The CDR3 contains 13 residues. V shed 4 bases and J shed 0 bases, with 7 bases lying between them. The germline gives CDR1 SGHRS, CDR2 YFSETQ. For the CDR3, the DNA is TGCGCCAGCAGCGAGGGGGTGAACACTGAAGCTTTCTTT. It encodes CASSEGVNTEAFF.

The CDR3, as DNA: TGTGCCAGCAGCTGGCCGACAGGCCAAGAGACCCAGTACTTC. Protein product: CASSWPTGQETQYF. This chain uses TRBV5-6 with TRBJ2-5; the D gene is possibly TRBD1 (6 bases). CDR3 size: 14 residues. Germline V lookup: CDR1 SGHDT, CDR2 YYEEEE. With 3 bases removed from V and 1 base from J, the gap between germline ends came to 10 bases.

The DNA of the CDR3 is TGCGCCAGCAGTACCCGACAGGCTTCGGAAAAACTGTTTTTT. Translated, it gives CASSTRQASEKLFF. The chain links TRBV5-1 to TRBJ1-4; tentative D call: TRBD1 (6 bases). V was cut by 5 bases and J by 8 bases, with 16 bases left in between. The germline CDR1 and CDR2 sequences are SGHRS and YFSETQ. The CDR3 has 14 residues.

CDR3 nucleotides: TGTGCCAGCAGTGACCCGACTAGCGGGGGGGCCGGCACCGGGGAGCTGTTTTTT. This gives the protein CASSDPTSGGAGTGELFF. The chain employs TRBV25-1 and TRBJ2-2, with 14 bases matching TRBD2. Germline V CDR1 and CDR2: MGHDK, SYGVNS. This CDR3 has 18 residues. V trimming: 3 bases; J trimming: 4 bases; junction bases outside the gene matches: 7.

The rearrangement uses TRBV7-2 and TRBJ2-1, with 9 bases fitting TRBD1. V lost 3 bases, J lost 7 bases, and 4 bases stayed unmatched. This CDR3 region has 14 residues. Per germline, CDR1 SGHTA and CDR2 FQGNSA. The CDR3 DNA sequence: TGTGCCAGCAGCTTTACAGGGGGCAGGAATGAGCAGTTCTTC. This encodes CASSFTGGRNEQFF.

The CDR3 sequence: CASSLYKTGSSYEQYF. CDR3 DNA sequence: TGCGCCAGCAGCTTGTATAAGACAGGGTCCTCCTACGAGCAGTACTTC. The rearrangement uses TRBV5-1 and TRBJ2-7; 7 nucleotides match TRBD1. The CDR3 consists of 16 residues. V shed 1 base, J shed 0 bases, and the junction held 7 bases outside the gene matches. CDR1 and CDR2 from the germline V gene are SGHRS and YFSETQ. The full variable domain, with the rest looked up from reference TRBV5-1 and TRBJ2-7, is KAGVTQTPRYLIKTRGQQVTLSCSPISGHRSVSWYQQTPGQGLQFLFEYFSETQRNKGNFPGRFSGRQFSNSRSEMNVSTLELGDSALYLCASSLYKTGSSYEQYFGPGTRLTVT.

The chain carries TRBV7-9 and TRBJ2-3; 8 bases agree with TRBD2. There are 16 residues in the CDR3. The V gene end was trimmed by 1 base and the J gene end by 4 bases; junction bases not matched to a gene: 7. The germline gives CDR1 SEHNR, CDR2 FQNEAQ (reference sequence). The DNA for the CDR3 is TGTGCCAGCAGCTTAGAGCGGCTAGCGGGCGCAGATACGCAGTATTTT. Its translation is CASSLERLAGADTQYF.

This sequence joins TRBV11-2 and TRBJ2-4; 8 nucleotides align to TRBD1. After removal of 5 bases from V and 5 bases from J, the junction contained 8 bases not matched to a gene. Germline V CDR1 and CDR2: SGHAT, FQNNGV. The CDR3 extends over 15 amino acids. The CDR3 is CASSVRTGSENIQYF. CDR3 in DNA: TGTGCCAGCAGCGTCCGGACAGGGTCGGAAAACATTCAGTACTTC.

This clone was seen only once. The rearrangement joins TRBV24-1 to TRBJ1-5; 7 bases match TRBD1. J gave up 3 bases and V 4 bases, and 8 bases lay outside the gene matches. The CDR3 consists of 16 residues. The germline V gene encodes CDR1 KGHDR and CDR2 SFDVKD. This chain's CDR3 is CATSDHRQGNNQPQHF. The CDR3 DNA is TGTGCCACCAGTGACCACCGACAGGGTAACAATCAGCCCCAGCATTTT.

The rearrangement links TRBV5-1 to TRBJ2-1; D gene uncertain. CDR3 length: 13 amino acids. With 1 base removed from V and 7 bases from J, the gap between germline ends came to 9 bases. Germline V CDR1 and CDR2: SGHRS, YFSETQ. CDR3 amino acids: CASSLFQFNEQFF. CDR3 nucleotide sequence: TGCGCCAGCAGCTTGTTCCAGTTTAATGAGCAGTTCTTC.

The chain has TRBV6-1 and TRBJ2-5, with TRBD1 matching over 7 bases. The V segment lost 2 bases and the J segment 3 bases; nucleotides outside the gene matches: 6. The CDR3 loop spans 15 amino acids. CDR1 and CDR2 from the germline V gene are MNHNS and SASEGT. The CDR3 spells CASSEPDRSEETQYF. Written as DNA, the CDR3 is TGTGCCAGCAGTGAACCGGACAGGAGTGAAGAGACCCAGTACTTC.

J is TRBJ1-5 and V is TRBV4-2, with D possibly being TRBD1 (5 bases). V was clipped by 0 bases and J by 6 bases, with 15 bases between them. Germline-derived CDR1 and CDR2 are LGHNA and YNFKEQ. This CDR3 region has 16 residues. The CDR3 coding sequence is TGTGCCAGCAGCCAAGATCGGGGGGTGCTAAGTCAGCCCCAGCATTTT. It yields the protein CASSQDRGVLSQPQHF.

V usage is TRBV30 and J usage is TRBJ1-6; 7 nucleotides line up with TRBD1. CDR3 size: 13 residues. V shed 8 bases and J 9 bases; nucleotides not matched to a gene: 10. Germline CDR1 GTSNPN, CDR2 SVGIG (reference sequence). In nucleotides, the CDR3 is TGTGCCGGGATAACAGGGGACGGTTCACCCCTCCACTTT. It yields the protein CAGITGDGSPLHF. Full variable domain (rest looked up from reference TRBV30 and TRBJ1-6): SQTIHQWPATLVQPVGSPLSLECTVEGTSNPNLYWYRQAAGRGLQLLFYSVGIGQISSEVPQNLSASRPQDRQFILSSKKLLLSDSGFYLCAGITGDGSPLHFGNGTRLTVT.

The chain has TRBV5-1 and TRBJ2-7; 9 positions agree with TRBD1. Trimming took 0 bases from V and 6 from J; bases not matched to a gene: 4. Germline assignment: CDR1 SGHRS and CDR2 YFSETQ. The CDR3 spans 14 residues. As DNA, the CDR3 is TGCGCCAGCAGCTTGGGACAGGGGGACTCCGAGCAGTACTTC. Translated: CASSLGQGDSEQYF.

This rearrangement joins TRBV6-1 to TRBJ2-5; TRBD1 agrees at 8 bases. Germline CDR1 reads MNHNS; CDR2 reads SASEGT. The CDR3 contains 15 residues. V shed 0 bases, J shed 4 bases, and the junction held 4 bases outside the gene matches. CDR3 amino acids: CASSEAPGQVETQYF. Written as DNA, the CDR3 is TGTGCCAGCAGTGAAGCTCCGGGACAGGTAGAGACCCAGTACTTC.

The V call is TRBV24-1, the J call TRBJ2-3; TRBD2 matches 12 bases. Per germline, CDR1 KGHDR and CDR2 SFDVKD. The length of the CDR3 is 19 residues. The V and J ends lost 3 bases and 5 bases, in that order; junction bases with no gene match: 14. CDR3 nucleotides: TGTGCCACCAGTGATCCGACGGCTAGCGGGGGGGCCGTGAAAGATACGCAGTATTTT. Residues: CATSDPTASGGAVKDTQYF.

Only one count was recorded for this clone. The chain is built from TRBV28 and TRBJ1-2; the match to TRBD1 covers 10 bases. Germline V gene sequence: CDR1 MDHEN, CDR2 SYDVKM. The trim removed 5 bases at V and 6 bases at J, leaving 6 bases unmatched. The CDR3 has 14 residues. CDR3: CASSATGGAHGYTF. The CDR3 bases are TGTGCCAGCAGTGCGACAGGGGGCGCGCATGGCTACACCTTC.